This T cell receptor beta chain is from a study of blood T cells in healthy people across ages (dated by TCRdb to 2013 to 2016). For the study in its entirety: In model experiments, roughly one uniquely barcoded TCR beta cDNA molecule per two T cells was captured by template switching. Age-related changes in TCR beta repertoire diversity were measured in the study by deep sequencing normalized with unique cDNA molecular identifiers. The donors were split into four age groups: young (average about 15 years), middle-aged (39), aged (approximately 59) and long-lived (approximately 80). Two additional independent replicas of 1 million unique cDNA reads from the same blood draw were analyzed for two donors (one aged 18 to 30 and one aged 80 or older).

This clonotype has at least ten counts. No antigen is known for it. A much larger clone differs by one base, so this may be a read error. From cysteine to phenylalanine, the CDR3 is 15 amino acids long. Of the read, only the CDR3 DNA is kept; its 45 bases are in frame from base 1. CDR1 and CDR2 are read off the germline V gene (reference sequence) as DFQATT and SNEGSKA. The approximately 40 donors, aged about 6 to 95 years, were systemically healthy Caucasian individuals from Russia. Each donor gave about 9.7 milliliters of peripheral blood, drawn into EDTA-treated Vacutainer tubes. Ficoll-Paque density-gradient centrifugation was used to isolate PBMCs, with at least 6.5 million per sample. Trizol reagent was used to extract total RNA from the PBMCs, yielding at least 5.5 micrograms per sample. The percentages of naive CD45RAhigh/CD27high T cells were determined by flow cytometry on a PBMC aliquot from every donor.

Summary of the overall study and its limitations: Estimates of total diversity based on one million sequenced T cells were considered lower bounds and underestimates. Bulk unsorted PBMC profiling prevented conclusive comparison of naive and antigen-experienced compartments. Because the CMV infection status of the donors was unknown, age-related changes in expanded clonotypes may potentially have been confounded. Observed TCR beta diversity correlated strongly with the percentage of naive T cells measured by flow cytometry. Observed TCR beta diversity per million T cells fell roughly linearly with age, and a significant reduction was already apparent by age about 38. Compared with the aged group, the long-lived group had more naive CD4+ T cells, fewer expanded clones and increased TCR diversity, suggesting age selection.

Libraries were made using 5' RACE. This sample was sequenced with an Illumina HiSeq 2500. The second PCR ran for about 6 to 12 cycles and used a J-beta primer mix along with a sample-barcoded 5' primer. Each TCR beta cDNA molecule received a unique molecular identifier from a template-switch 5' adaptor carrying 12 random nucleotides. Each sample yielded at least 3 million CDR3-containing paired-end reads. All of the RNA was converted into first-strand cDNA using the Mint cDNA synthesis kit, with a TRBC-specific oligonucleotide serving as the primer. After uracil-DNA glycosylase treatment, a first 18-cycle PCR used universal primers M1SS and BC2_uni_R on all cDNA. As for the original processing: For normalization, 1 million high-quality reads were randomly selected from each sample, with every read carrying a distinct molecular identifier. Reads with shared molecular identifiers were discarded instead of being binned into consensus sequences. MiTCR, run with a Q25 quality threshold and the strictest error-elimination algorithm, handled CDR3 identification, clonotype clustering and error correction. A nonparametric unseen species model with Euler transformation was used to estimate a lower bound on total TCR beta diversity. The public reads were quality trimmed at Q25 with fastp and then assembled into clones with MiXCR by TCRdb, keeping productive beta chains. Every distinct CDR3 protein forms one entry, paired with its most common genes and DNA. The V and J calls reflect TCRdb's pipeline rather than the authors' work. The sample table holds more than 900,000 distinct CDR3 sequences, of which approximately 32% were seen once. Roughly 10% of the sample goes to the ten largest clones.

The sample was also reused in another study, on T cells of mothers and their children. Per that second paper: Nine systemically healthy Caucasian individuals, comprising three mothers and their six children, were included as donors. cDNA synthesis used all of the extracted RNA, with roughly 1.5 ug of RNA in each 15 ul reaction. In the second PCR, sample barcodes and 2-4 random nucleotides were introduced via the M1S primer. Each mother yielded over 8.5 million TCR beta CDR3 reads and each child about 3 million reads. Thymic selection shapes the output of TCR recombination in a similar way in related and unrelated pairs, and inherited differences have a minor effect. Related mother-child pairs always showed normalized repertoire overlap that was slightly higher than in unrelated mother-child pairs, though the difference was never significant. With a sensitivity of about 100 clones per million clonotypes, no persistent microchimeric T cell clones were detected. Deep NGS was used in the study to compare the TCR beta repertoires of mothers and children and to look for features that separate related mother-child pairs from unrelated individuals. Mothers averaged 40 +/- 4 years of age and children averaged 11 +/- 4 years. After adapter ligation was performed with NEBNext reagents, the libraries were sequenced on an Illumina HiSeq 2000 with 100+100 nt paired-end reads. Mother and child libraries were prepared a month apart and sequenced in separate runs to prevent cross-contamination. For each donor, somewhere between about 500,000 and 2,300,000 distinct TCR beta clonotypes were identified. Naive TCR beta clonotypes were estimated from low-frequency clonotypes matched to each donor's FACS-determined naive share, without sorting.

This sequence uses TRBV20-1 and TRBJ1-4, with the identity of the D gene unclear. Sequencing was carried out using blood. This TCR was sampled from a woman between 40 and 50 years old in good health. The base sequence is TGCAGTGCTAGAGAGTCCGGGTCCCCGGGTGAAAAACGGTTTTTT. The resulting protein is CSARESGSPGEKRFF.